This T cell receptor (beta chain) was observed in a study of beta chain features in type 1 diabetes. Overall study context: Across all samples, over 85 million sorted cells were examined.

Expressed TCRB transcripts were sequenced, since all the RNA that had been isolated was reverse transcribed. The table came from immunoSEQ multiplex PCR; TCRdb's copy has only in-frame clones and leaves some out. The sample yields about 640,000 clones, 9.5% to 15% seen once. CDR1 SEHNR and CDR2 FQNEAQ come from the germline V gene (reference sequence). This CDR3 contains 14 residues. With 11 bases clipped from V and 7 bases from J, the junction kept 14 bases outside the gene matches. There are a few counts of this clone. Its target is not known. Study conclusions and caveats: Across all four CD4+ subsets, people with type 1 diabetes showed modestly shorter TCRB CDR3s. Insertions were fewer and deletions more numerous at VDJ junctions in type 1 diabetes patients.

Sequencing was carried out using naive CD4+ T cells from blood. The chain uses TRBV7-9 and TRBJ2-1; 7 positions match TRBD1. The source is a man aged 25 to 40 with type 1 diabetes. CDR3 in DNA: TGTGCCTTACAAGGGGGCCGGGTGCCGAATGAGCAGTTCTTC. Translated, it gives CALQGGRVPNEQFF.